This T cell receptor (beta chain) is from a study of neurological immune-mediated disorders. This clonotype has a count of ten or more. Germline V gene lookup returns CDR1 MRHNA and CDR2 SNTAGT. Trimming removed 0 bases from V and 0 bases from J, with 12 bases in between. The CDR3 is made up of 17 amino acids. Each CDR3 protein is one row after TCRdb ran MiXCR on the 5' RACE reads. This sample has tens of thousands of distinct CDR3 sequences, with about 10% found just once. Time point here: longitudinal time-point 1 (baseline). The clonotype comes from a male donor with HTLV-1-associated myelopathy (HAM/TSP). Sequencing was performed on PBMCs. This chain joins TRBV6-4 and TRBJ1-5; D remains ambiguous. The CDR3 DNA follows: TGTGCCAGCAGTGACTCGAACCGGGTCAATAGCAATCAGCCCCAGCATTTT. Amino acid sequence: CASSDSNRVNSNQPQHF.